This TCR beta chain emerged from a study of Graves' ophthalmopathy and Graves' hyperthyroidism. From RNA, the CDR3 regions of TCR beta chains were amplified and sequenced. The library came from an HTBI-primed first-round RT-PCR and a second-round multiplex PCR. TCRdb independently ran MiXCR on the multiplex PCR reads; one entry per CDR3 protein. The sample lists about 740,000 distinct CDR3 sequences; approximately 40% were seen once. In this sample, this clonotype turned up once. An end of the junction does not agree with germline; a read error may underlie this. The sample was peripheral blood. The receptor was derived from an adult man with Graves' ophthalmopathy.

The DNA for the CDR3 is TGCGCCAGCAGCCAAGTCGAAACTAGCGGGGGATTGTCAGAGACCCAGTACTTC. It codes for CASSQVETSGGLSETQYF. The chain carries TRBV7-9 and TRBJ2-5, with 11 bases aligning to TRBD2. Germline V gene sequence: CDR1 SEHNR, CDR2 FQNEAQ (reference sequence). The CDR3 extends over 18 amino acids. The variable domain in full, completed from reference TRBV7-9 and TRBJ2-5, reads DTGVSQNPRHKITKRGQNVTFRCDPISEHNRLYWYRQTLGQGPEFLTYFQNEAQLEKSRLLSDRFSAERPKGSFSTLEIQRTEQGDSAMYLCASSQVETSGGLSETQYFGPGTRLLVL.